These 29 T cell receptor beta chains originate from one sample sequenced in a study of control samples from healthy donors and cancer patients. Clones were sequenced by immunoSEQ multiplex PCR, and TCRdb holds only the in-frame ones, with some missing. The table shows 60,000 to 80,000 clones, with roughly 87% occurring only once. The sample was blood. Receptors originate from a woman aged 45-60 years in good health.

V usage is TRBV24-1 and J usage is TRBJ2-2; D not resolved. Germline CDR1 is KGHDR and CDR2 is SFDVKD. The CDR3 extends over 15 amino acids. V was clipped by 3 bases and J by 2 bases, with 9 bases between them. The CDR3 is CATSDPRINTGELFF. The CDR3, as DNA: TGTGCCACCAGTGATCCCCGGATCAACACCGGGGAGCTGTTTTTT.

The V and J genes are TRBV11-3 and TRBJ2-7; TRBD1 agrees at 8 bases. Germline-derived CDR1 and CDR2 are SGHNT and YENEEA. J gave up 3 bases and V 5 bases, and 3 bases lay outside the gene matches. The CDR3 is 13 residues long. The CDR3 is CASSPGTGYEQYF. The CDR3 nucleotides read TGTGCCAGCAGCCCCGGGACAGGCTACGAGCAGTACTTC.

Written as DNA, the CDR3 is TGTGCCATCTCACCGGCGAACAGGGGCGTCCTTGCTGGAAACACCATATATTTT. As protein: CAISPANRGVLAGNTIYF. This chain uses TRBV10-3 with TRBJ1-3; 7 positions match TRBD1. The junction had 18 bases not matched to a gene; V was cut back by 8 bases and J by 2 bases. The CDR3 is made up of 18 amino acids. From germline, CDR1 is ENHRY and CDR2 SYGVKD.

This chain uses TRBV4-2 with TRBJ2-2; TRBD1 aligns across 10 bases. This CDR3 contains 16 residues. Trimming at V came to 6 bases and at J to 4 bases, leaving 8 bases not matched to a gene. CDR1 LGHNA and CDR2 YNFKEQ come from the germline V gene. The CDR3 sequence is CASSPSGQGSTGELFF. The CDR3 DNA sequence: TGTGCCAGCAGTCCTTCGGGACAGGGGAGCACCGGGGAGCTGTTTTTT.

This rearrangement joins TRBV7-3 to TRBJ2-7; tentative D call: TRBD1 (5 bases). This CDR3 spans 13 amino acids. Germline loops: CDR1 SGHTA, CDR2 FQGTGA. V lost 5 bases, J lost 6 bases, and 14 bases lay in between. The CDR3 nucleotides read TGTGCCAGCAGCCTCTCAGGGATGGGCGAGCAGTACTTC. Translating gives CASSLSGMGEQYF.

The gene calls are TRBV5-1 and TRBJ1-2; 8 bases fit TRBD1. The CDR3 loop spans 15 amino acids. With V trimmed by 4 bases and J by 8 bases, 13 bases remained unmatched. Germline values: CDR1 SGHRS, CDR2 YFSETQ. The CDR3 is CASSPSTTGVRGYTF. The CDR3 coding sequence is TGCGCCAGCAGCCCCAGTACGACAGGGGTGCGGGGCTACACCTTC.

CDR3 residues: CASSPGLAGGVGEQFF. The CDR3 DNA reads TGTGCCAGCAGCCCGGGACTAGCGGGAGGCGTTGGTGAGCAGTTCTTC. The chain joins TRBV11-1 to TRBJ2-1; 15 nucleotides match TRBD2. The CDR3 is 16 amino acids. Germline trimming cut 5 bases from V and 9 bases from J; bases unmatched to any gene: 8. Germline CDR1 and CDR2: SGHAT and FQDESV (reference sequence).

This clone was observed a single time. The chain combines TRBV18 with TRBJ1-1; TRBD1 matches at 7 bases. CDR3 length equals 18 residues. J was trimmed by 6 bases and V by 4 bases; bases with no gene match: 20. Germline CDR1 reads KGHSH; CDR2 reads LQKENI. CDR3 residues: CASSLAAPGPGGRAEAFF. The CDR3, as DNA: TGTGCCAGCTCACTCGCGGCACCCGGGCCAGGGGGTAGGGCTGAAGCTTTCTTT.

V and J are TRBV5-1 and TRBJ2-1, with 7 bases identical to TRBD2. V lost 7 bases, J lost 0 bases, and 4 bases stayed unmatched. CDR1 and CDR2 from the germline V gene are SGHRS and YFSETQ. The CDR3 covers 14 residues. This CDR3 is CASEGGSSYNEQFF. CDR3 DNA: TGCGCCAGCGAGGGAGGGAGCTCCTACAATGAGCAGTTCTTC.

With regard to this clone: This CDR3 is also generated by other DNA sequences in the sample. The chain combines TRBV5-6 with TRBJ1-5; D uncertain. The CDR3 is 12 residues long. CDR1 is SGHDT, CDR2 YYEEEE, per germline. V was cut by 4 bases and J by 4 bases, with 6 bases left in between. In nucleotides, the CDR3 is TGTGCCAGCAGCCTTCAGAATCAGCCCCAGCATTTT. It yields the protein CASSLQNQPQHF.

This clone was counted once. V usage is TRBV11-2 and J usage is TRBJ2-5, with a tentative D call TRBD1 (7 bases). V lost 7 bases to trimming and J lost 5 bases, with 14 bases between them. Germline loops: CDR1 SGHAT, CDR2 FQNNGV. This CDR3 is 13 amino acids long. CDR3: CASTQGGGETQYF. CDR3 nucleotides: TGTGCCAGCACCCAGGGGGGTGGGGAGACCCAGTACTTC.

The chain is built from TRBV19 and TRBJ1-2; D ambiguous. V gave up 6 bases and J gave up 6 bases, with 5 bases separating them. Germline values: CDR1 LNHDA, CDR2 SQIVND (reference sequence). The CDR3 extends over 10 amino acids. The CDR3 DNA reads as TGTGCCAGTAGAGAGCATGGCTACACCTTC. This encodes CASREHGYTF.

The chain uses TRBV6-6 and TRBJ1-1; D uncertain. Trimming removed 4 bases at V and 5 bases at J, with 8 bases between. Germline V gene sequence: CDR1 MNHNY, CDR2 SVGAGI (reference sequence). There are 12 residues in the CDR3. As DNA, the CDR3 is TGTGCCAGCAGTTCCCGACGGACTGAAGCTTTCTTT. Protein product: CASSSRRTEAFF.

V is TRBV11-2 and J is TRBJ2-1; 12 nucleotides line up with TRBD2. The CDR3 has 18 residues. Germline values: CDR1 SGHAT, CDR2 FQNNGV. V trimming: 5 bases; J trimming: 8 bases; junction bases outside the gene matches: 16. CDR3 in amino acids: CASSLLTSGRRLGDEQFF. CDR3 nucleotide sequence: TGTGCCAGCAGCCTATTAACTAGCGGGAGGAGGCTTGGGGATGAGCAGTTCTTC.

The chain recombines TRBV30 with TRBJ1-1, with D possibly TRBD1 on 5 matching bases. The CDR3 covers 12 residues. The germline V gene has CDR1 GTSNPN and CDR2 SVGIG (reference sequence). V lost 0 bases and J 11 bases, leaving 13 bases between the germline ends. The CDR3 nucleotides read TGTGCCTGGAGTGTTATGGAAGGGGCGGCTTTCTTT. Residues: CAWSVMEGAAFF.

The chain links TRBV4-1 to TRBJ2-7, with D possibly being TRBD1 (5 bases). This CDR3 has 18 amino acids. CDR1 and CDR2 from the germline V gene are MGHRA and YSYEKL. V shed 0 bases and J shed 4 bases, with 22 bases lying between them. As DNA, the CDR3 is TGCGCCAGCAGCCAAGACAGGCTCGCGGCAGGGAAATCGTACGAGCAGTACTTC. Its protein product is CASSQDRLAAGKSYEQYF.

This clone occurred once. The rearrangement uses TRBV19 and TRBJ1-6, with 8 bases that match TRBD1. The V gene's germline CDR1 is LNHDA and CDR2 SQIVND (reference sequence). CDR3 length: 16 amino acids. Unmatched junction bases numbered 14, after V lost 7 bases and J lost 9 bases. Here the CDR3 reads CASTETRGQASSPLHF. The DNA for the CDR3 is TGTGCCAGTACCGAAACCAGGGGACAGGCTTCTTCACCCCTCCACTTT.

The rearrangement uses TRBV30 and TRBJ2-6; D is ambiguous. V was trimmed by 5 bases and J by 4 bases, leaving 9 bases between them. The CDR3 is made up of 13 amino acids. The germline V gene has CDR1 GTSNPN and CDR2 SVGIG (reference sequence). The CDR3 is CAWVLSGANVLTF. CDR3 sequence (DNA): TGTGCCTGGGTACTTTCGGGGGCCAACGTCCTGACTTTC. Full variable domain (missing parts from reference TRBV30 and TRBJ2-6): SQTIHQWPATLVQPVGSPLSLECTVEGTSNPNLYWYRQAAGRGLQLLFYSVGIGQISSEVPQNLSASRPQDRQFILSSKKLLLSDSGFYLCAWVLSGANVLTFGAGSRLTVL.

The chain carries TRBV24-1 and TRBJ2-4; no clear D. V was shortened by 7 bases and J by 2 bases, with 14 bases between the two germline ends. Looked up from germline, CDR1 is KGHDR and CDR2 is SFDVKD. There are 15 residues in the CDR3. CDR3 DNA sequence: TGTGCCACCAGGGCGATCGGGCTAACCAAAAACATTCAGTACTTC. Translated: CATRAIGLTKNIQYF.

This chain's CDR3 is CASSQGDSFYEQYF. For the CDR3, the DNA is TGCGCCAGCAGCCAGGGCGACAGTTTCTACGAGCAGTACTTC. The V and J genes are TRBV4-1 and TRBJ2-7; D possibly corresponds to TRBD1 (5 bases). CDR1 MGHRA and CDR2 YSYEKL come from the germline V gene. The CDR3 sequence is 14 residues long. V was cut by 3 bases and J by 3 bases, with 12 bases left in between.

This chain links TRBV2 with TRBJ1-2; D gene unclear. CDR1 and CDR2 (germline): SNHLY, FYNNEI. V dropped 6 bases and J dropped 8 bases, with 13 bases sitting between them. This CDR3 is 12 amino acids long. DNA for the CDR3: TGTGCCAGCAGGGCCTTTCGTATGGGCTACACCTTC. Its protein is CASRAFRMGYTF. The full variable domain, in which reference TRBV2 and TRBJ1-2 provide the parts outside the CDR3, is EPEVTQTPSHQVTQMGQEVILRCVPISNHLYFYWYRQILGQKVEFLVSFYNNEISEKSEIFDDQFSVERPDGSNFTLKIRSTKLEDSAMYFCASRAFRMGYTFGSGTRLTVV.

The gene calls are TRBV10-2 and TRBJ2-1; D gene ambiguous. CDR1 is WSHSY and CDR2 is SAAADI in the germline V gene. The V end lost 0 bases, the J end lost 5 bases, and 11 bases lay between the germline ends. The CDR3 covers 15 residues. CDR3 region: CASSESGLRNNEQFF. For the CDR3, the DNA is TGCGCCAGCAGTGAGTCGGGCCTGAGGAACAATGAGCAGTTCTTC.

The rearrangement links TRBV27 to TRBJ2-5, with D possibly being TRBD2 (5 bases). The V gene lost 0 bases and the J gene lost 7 bases, with 12 bases spanning the gap. Germline CDR1 MNHEY, CDR2 SMNVEV (reference sequence). The CDR3 contains 14 residues. The CDR3 sequence: CASSLSIGVGTQYF. DNA for the CDR3: TGTGCCAGCAGTTTATCTATCGGGGTCGGGACCCAGTACTTC.

The CDR3 loop is CSAKTGVGTEAFF. DNA for the CDR3: TGCAGCGCGAAGACAGGCGTTGGAACTGAAGCTTTCTTT. The chain combines TRBV29-1 with TRBJ1-1, with TRBD1 as a possible D gene (6 bases). The CDR3 runs to 13 residues. Trimming took off 7 bases at V and 5 bases at J, with 17 bases between the two ends. Germline CDR1 SQVTM, CDR2 ANQGSEA.

V and J are TRBV11-2 and TRBJ2-7, with 10 bases that match TRBD2. V shed 4 bases and J 3 bases; nucleotides not matched to a gene: 12. CDR3 length equals 17 residues. CDR1 is SGHAT and CDR2 is FQNNGV in the germline V gene. The CDR3 nucleotides read TGTGCCAGCAGCTCACTTAGGACTAGCGGCCGATTCTACGAGCAGTACTTC. Its translation: CASSSLRTSGRFYEQYF.

The chain is built from TRBV4-1 and TRBJ1-2; a possible D gene is TRBD1 (6 bases). The CDR3 has 16 amino acids. From germline, CDR1 is MGHRA and CDR2 YSYEKL. The V gene lost 3 bases and the J gene lost 1 base, with 15 bases spanning the gap. CDR3 nucleotide sequence: TGCGCCAGCAGCCAGGGGGCGGCGGGGGTTAACTATGGCTACACCTTC. Residues: CASSQGAAGVNYGYTF.

This clone was picked up one time. The J gene is TRBJ1-4, the V gene TRBV6-2 or TRBV6-3, with D tentatively TRBD1 (6 bases). V was clipped by 4 bases and J by 8 bases, with 14 bases between them. The CDR3 length is 14 residues. Looked up from germline, CDR1 is MNHEY and CDR2 is SVGEGT. The CDR3 coding sequence is TGTGCCAGCAGTTCCGGAGGAGGGGGGGAAAAACTGTTTTTT. Its protein is CASSSGGGGEKLFF.

The chain uses TRBV18 and TRBJ2-2; the match to TRBD1 covers 8 bases. V trimming: 3 bases; J trimming: 3 bases; junction bases outside the gene matches: 3. Germline values: CDR1 KGHSH, CDR2 LQKENI. The CDR3 runs to 15 residues. The CDR3 nucleotides are TGTGCCAGCTCACCTGTGGGACAGGACACCGGGGAGCTGTTTTTT. This codes for CASSPVGQDTGELFF.

CDR3 nucleotides: TGTGCCAGCAGCGGACAGGGAATGCCCTACGAGCAGTACTTC. Protein sequence: CASSGQGMPYEQYF. The V gene is TRBV2, the J gene TRBJ2-7; 8 bases agree with TRBD1. This CDR3 contains 14 residues. V lost 6 bases, J lost 2 bases, and 6 bases stayed unmatched. Per germline, CDR1 SNHLY and CDR2 FYNNEI.